Sequencing of this TCR beta chain was carried out in a study of cytomegalovirus exposure and HLA in healthy donors. Profiling relied on immunoSEQ multiplex PCR, and the TCRdb table lists in-frame clones only, not all of them. The sample has some 170,000 clones; about 89% are singletons. General study results and limits: Listed as cytomegalovirus-associated were 150 or so TCR beta chains.

The CDR3 extends over 19 amino acids. CDR1 is SGHVS, CDR2 FQNEAQ, per germline. V was clipped by 5 bases and J by 2 bases; unmatched bases: 10. Points on this clone: Its cognate antigen is unknown.

The clonotype comes from a man between 18 and 29 years old in good health and CMV-seropositive. V and J are TRBV7-8 and TRBJ2-6; 12 nucleotides line up with TRBD1. The sequencing input was PBMCs. CDR3 sequence: CASSQGTGGYVTGANVLTF. The CDR3 DNA follows: TGTGCCAGCAGCCAGGGGACAGGGGGCTATGTTACTGGGGCCAACGTCCTGACTTTC.